The rows below give T cell receptor beta chains drawn from one sample of a study of blood T cell repertoires in COVID-19. Here immunoSEQ multiplex PCR was the method, and the copy in TCRdb shows in-frame clones only, minus some. The data hold tens of thousands of clones, with approximately 82% observed a single time. Sequencing was done on a sample of peripheral blood. These receptors were obtained from an elderly woman with acute or convalescent COVID-19. The CDR3 runs from the conserved cysteine through the conserved F or W. Each record gives: J gene, D gene, clone size, V gene, CDR3 protein, CDR3 DNA. A D gene is named only where the DNA matches it firmly. A clone size is listed for some rows: how often the clone was seen (once, few, many), or a class if it is expanded.

TRBJ1-5 TRBD1 . TRBV3-1/TRBV3-2 CASSPSRTGSNQPQHF TGTGCCAGCAGCCCCTCCCGGACAGGTTCCAATCAGCCCCAGCATTTT
TRBJ1-1 . few TRBV3-1/TRBV3-2 CASSLRQGDTEAFF TGTGCCAGCAGCCTCCGTCAAGGGGACACTGAAGCTTTCTTT
TRBJ2-5 . . TRBV7-2 CASGSWPETQYF TGTGCCAGCGGGAGTTGGCCAGAGACCCAGTACTTC
TRBJ1-3 . . TRBV4-1 CASSQESGSGSGNTIYF TGCGCCAGCAGCCAAGAAAGCGGCTCGGGCTCTGGAAACACCATATATTTT
TRBJ2-1 TRBD2 . TRBV6-5 CATPPSGGNEQFF TGTGCCACCCCACCTAGCGGGGGAAATGAGCAGTTCTTC
TRBJ1-5 TRBD1 few TRBV28 CASNELDRAVTF TGTGCCAGCAACGAATTGGACAGGGCGGTCACTTTT
TRBJ2-2 TRBD2 . TRBV6-4 CASRELAGSNTGELFF TGTGCCTCCCGAGAGCTAGCGGGGTCGAACACCGGGGAGCTGTTTTTT
TRBJ1-2 TRBD1 . TRBV19 CASSKARTGAYPTSNHGYTF TGTGCCAGTAGTAAGGCGCGGACAGGGGCATATCCTACCTCAAATCATGGCTACACCTTC
TRBJ2-3 TRBD1 . TRBV6-1 CASSDGDRGTDTQYF TGTGCCAGCAGTGACGGGGACAGGGGCACAGATACGCAGTATTTT
TRBJ2-1 TRBD1 few TRBV19 CASSIVTGTGGNEQFF TGTGCCAGTAGTATAGTTACCGGGACAGGGGGCAATGAGCAGTTCTTC
TRBJ2-1 TRBD2 . TRBV19 CASRPGLAGAYNEQFF TGTGCCAGTAGACCCGGACTAGCGGGAGCGTACAATGAGCAGTTCTTC
TRBJ1-5 . . TRBV6-1 CASSEAQGPQPQHF TGTGCCAGCAGTGAAGCACAGGGTCCACAGCCCCAGCATTTT
TRBJ1-1 . . TRBV27 CASSILVNTEAFF TGTGCCAGCAGTATACTAGTGAACACTGAAGCTTTCTTT
TRBJ2-3 . . TRBV19 CASSPTSGTDTQYF TGTGCCAGTAGTCCGACCTCCGGGACAGATACGCAGTATTTT